One T cell receptor (beta chain) is described in this entry. The source of the sample is a study of blood T cells in healthy people across ages. Each sample yielded at least 6 million isolated PBMCs. The total RNA that was extracted per sample amounted to at least 5 micrograms. The CDR3 consists of 16 residues. V trimming: 5 bases; J trimming: 2 bases; junction bases outside the gene matches: 4. Germline V gene data show CDR1 as SGHTA and CDR2 as FQGTGA. Primers used in a second PCR of roughly 7 to 11 cycles were a sample-barcoded 5' primer and a J-beta primer mix. A template-switch adaptor that had 12 random nucleotides put a tag on each cDNA molecule. TCRdb processed the 5' RACE reads anew with MiXCR; each CDR3 protein has one entry. The data show hundreds of thousands of distinct CDR3 sequences, 43% seen once.

J is TRBJ2-6 and V is TRBV7-3, with 9 bases that match TRBD1. This sequence originates from a woman in her sixties or seventies in good health. Sequences were obtained from blood. CDR3 sequence: CASSGTGLAGANVLTF. DNA of the CDR3: TGTGCCAGCAGCGGGACAGGGCTTGCTGGGGCCAACGTCCTGACTTTC.